This note documents a single T cell receptor beta chain sequence. In the original analysis: Estimation of nucleated cell counts relied on the amplification of reference gene primers. The protocol was immunoSEQ multiplex PCR, while the TCRdb copy is restricted to in-frame clones and leaves out a portion. Clone size and V and J calls were adopted from that table, with D and trimming inferred from the DNA. The repertoire consists of 200,000 to 300,000 clones, with about 89% occurring once and the leading ten covering around 9.5%. These data are taken from a study of blood T cell repertoires in COVID-19. Germline CDR1 SSHAT, CDR2 FNYEAQ (reference sequence). The J segment lost 5 bases and the V segment lost 1 base, leaving 7 bases of the junction unmatched. This CDR3 has 16 amino acids.

Material for sequencing was peripheral blood. This TCR derives from a man aged 40-50 years who had recovered from COVID-19. The chain recombines TRBV7-7 with TRBJ2-1; 8 bases line up with TRBD2. CDR3 loop: CASSLELAGGNNEQFF. The DNA for the CDR3 is TGTGCCAGCAGCTTAGAGTTGGCGGGGGGCAACAATGAGCAGTTCTTC.